This is a list of T cell receptor beta chains from one sample in a study of shared clonotypes between healthy human individuals. This table comes from immunoSEQ multiplex PCR, and its TCRdb copy is limited to in-frame clones, with some not included. Of some 2.3 million clones listed, 85% to 95% are singletons. The specimen was naive CD4+ T cells from PBMCs. These receptors came from a man aged 18 to 29 in good health. Some clones in this sample may be carry-over from other donors' samples. Each CDR3 is given without its conserved first and last residue. Each record gives: V gene, D gene, J gene, CDR3 protein. The D gene is left open where the match is weak.

V gene: TRBV28; D gene: .; J gene: TRBJ2-3; CDR3 protein: ASSFGGTTSTDTQY
V gene: TRBV7-9; D gene: .; J gene: TRBJ2-7; CDR3 protein: ASSLAGYLYEQY
V gene: TRBV5-6; D gene: .; J gene: TRBJ2-1; CDR3 protein: ASSLSGPSSYNEQF
V gene: TRBV4-2; D gene: TRBD1; J gene: TRBJ2-5; CDR3 protein: ASSQDRTGGRETQY
V gene: TRBV7-2; D gene: .; J gene: TRBJ2-7; CDR3 protein: ASSLNPYEQY
V gene: TRBV18; D gene: .; J gene: TRBJ1-1; CDR3 protein: ASSQGGTEAF
V gene: TRBV2; D gene: .; J gene: TRBJ1-2; CDR3 protein: ASRYGGQVGYT
V gene: TRBV5-1; D gene: .; J gene: TRBJ2-7; CDR3 protein: ASSLVPTAVRNEQY
V gene: TRBV5-5; D gene: .; J gene: TRBJ2-5; CDR3 protein: ASMWGLQETQY
V gene: TRBV2; D gene: TRBD2; J gene: TRBJ2-3; CDR3 protein: ASSIAGDTQY
V gene: TRBV5-1; D gene: .; J gene: TRBJ2-1; CDR3 protein: ASSSGGGARYNEQF
V gene: TRBV7-9; D gene: .; J gene: TRBJ1-1; CDR3 protein: ASSFTANTEAF
V gene: TRBV28; D gene: TRBD1; J gene: TRBJ1-2; CDR3 protein: ASSRTGGYGYT
V gene: TRBV28; D gene: .; J gene: TRBJ2-1; CDR3 protein: ASKTGTVSYNEQF
V gene: TRBV14; D gene: .; J gene: TRBJ2-1; CDR3 protein: ASRPFSGLEQF
V gene: TRBV30; D gene: .; J gene: TRBJ1-4; CDR3 protein: AWNLQGDEKLF
V gene: TRBV28; D gene: TRBD2; J gene: TRBJ2-1; CDR3 protein: ASSGSGSRPSEQF
V gene: TRBV14; D gene: TRBD2; J gene: TRBJ2-3; CDR3 protein: ASSQGWPSGIKQY
V gene: TRBV5-8; D gene: .; J gene: TRBJ2-3; CDR3 protein: ASSRPGQRSTDTQY
V gene: TRBV4-3; D gene: .; J gene: TRBJ2-6; CDR3 protein: ASRPRGANVLT
V gene: TRBV5-8; D gene: TRBD1; J gene: TRBJ1-5; CDR3 protein: ASSRHGGTGNQPQH
V gene: TRBV6-5; D gene: .; J gene: TRBJ2-3; CDR3 protein: ASSSRQPDSTDTQY
V gene: TRBV29-1; D gene: TRBD1; J gene: TRBJ2-1; CDR3 protein: SLSRDRGLSEQF
V gene: TRBV25-1; D gene: .; J gene: TRBJ2-6; CDR3 protein: ASGMGAGANVLT
V gene: TRBV7-8; D gene: .; J gene: TRBJ2-5; CDR3 protein: ASSFTETQY
V gene: TRBV6-6; D gene: .; J gene: TRBJ2-7; CDR3 protein: ASSYSRISSSYEQY
V gene: TRBV29-1; D gene: TRBD2; J gene: TRBJ2-1; CDR3 protein: SVLAGVPYNEQF
V gene: TRBV10-2; D gene: .; J gene: TRBJ2-5; CDR3 protein: ASSESFGRVGKETQY
V gene: TRBV10-3; D gene: .; J gene: TRBJ1-1; CDR3 protein: AISESSTEAF
V gene: TRBV2; D gene: .; J gene: TRBJ1-1; CDR3 protein: ASSLQTNTEAF
V gene: TRBV7-3; D gene: .; J gene: TRBJ2-3; CDR3 protein: ASSATTDTQY
V gene: TRBV9; D gene: TRBD2; J gene: TRBJ2-2; CDR3 protein: ASSASGSIGELF
V gene: TRBV5-1; D gene: TRBD2; J gene: TRBJ2-7; CDR3 protein: ASSPRREGYEQY
V gene: TRBV6-4; D gene: TRBD2; J gene: TRBJ2-2; CDR3 protein: ASSPAGRANTGELF
V gene: TRBV28; D gene: .; J gene: TRBJ2-5; CDR3 protein: ASSLGTPPQY
V gene: TRBV5-1; D gene: .; J gene: TRBJ2-3; CDR3 protein: ASSLLARGRTDTQY
V gene: TRBV2; D gene: .; J gene: TRBJ1-5; CDR3 protein: ASSPAGTELNQPQH
V gene: TRBV28; D gene: TRBD1; J gene: TRBJ1-3; CDR3 protein: ASSLGGQVSGNTIY
V gene: TRBV5-1; D gene: TRBD1; J gene: TRBJ2-7; CDR3 protein: ASAPGQTTYEQY
V gene: TRBV28; D gene: .; J gene: TRBJ2-7; CDR3 protein: ASGRDEQY
V gene: TRBV7-2; D gene: .; J gene: TRBJ1-2; CDR3 protein: ASSPGQNYGYT
V gene: TRBV18; D gene: TRBD2; J gene: TRBJ2-7; CDR3 protein: ASSPGLAGGYEQY
V gene: TRBV14; D gene: TRBD1; J gene: TRBJ2-7; CDR3 protein: ASSQDSAGTGGSEQY
V gene: TRBV2; D gene: .; J gene: TRBJ1-5; CDR3 protein: ASSDKIEYQPQH
V gene: TRBV25-1; D gene: .; J gene: TRBJ1-4; CDR3 protein: ASSDPDGRVLF
V gene: TRBV7-2; D gene: TRBD2; J gene: TRBJ2-7; CDR3 protein: ASSPLPSGSSYEQY
V gene: TRBV4-1; D gene: .; J gene: TRBJ2-3; CDR3 protein: ASSQGRGRTDTQY
V gene: TRBV5-1; D gene: .; J gene: TRBJ1-1; CDR3 protein: ASSLEGSAGTEAF
V gene: TRBV6-6; D gene: .; J gene: TRBJ1-1; CDR3 protein: ASILDRNTEAF
V gene: TRBV5-1; D gene: TRBD1; J gene: TRBJ2-3; CDR3 protein: ASSSGTGATDTQY
V gene: TRBV13; D gene: TRBD2; J gene: TRBJ2-7; CDR3 protein: ASRQAGGSYEQY
V gene: TRBV30; D gene: .; J gene: TRBJ1-5; CDR3 protein: AWSVPGNQPQH
V gene: TRBV7-6; D gene: .; J gene: TRBJ2-1; CDR3 protein: ASSLVQGILSEQF
V gene: TRBV28; D gene: .; J gene: TRBJ2-7; CDR3 protein: ASGRYEQY
V gene: TRBV5-1; D gene: TRBD1; J gene: TRBJ2-1; CDR3 protein: ASSLVRWRDRSYNEQF